The TCR beta chain under discussion was sequenced for a study of human T cells and chemical hapten exposure. About the study: There were per-sample TCR yield variations, arising mainly from small pooled library volume differences.

The CDR3 covers 16 residues. CDR1 and CDR2 (germline): MNHEY, SVGEGT. With 8 bases clipped from V and 4 bases from J, the junction kept 6 bases outside the gene matches. Whole-study results and caveats: There was a positive correlation between PT1 expanded TCR counts and patch test score. Significantly more large CDR3 similarity clusters were formed by expanded TCRs than by controls.

Noted time point: patch test 2, 6 weeks after DPC sensitization. Treatment meaning: therapeutic diphenylcyclopropenone sensitization with weekly scalp DPC. Original processing notes: From approximately 20,000 to 700,000 TCRs were found per sample, with a median of roughly 89,000. Using its own MiXCR run on the RACE reads, TCRdb lists one record per CDR3 protein. The V and J calls were determined by TCRdb, not by the authors. The repertoire holds roughly 30,000 distinct CDR3 sequences, with 9.4% as singletons. Concerning this clonotype: Its antigen is undetermined.

This receptor was taken from a man aged 30-40 years with alopecia areata. Some clones in this sample may be carry-over from other donors' samples. The sequencing here drew on whole blood, taken in connection with sensitization to the hapten diphenylcyclopropenone (DPC). This chain connects TRBV6-2 or TRBV6-3 to TRBJ2-1; 15 bases match TRBD2. The CDR3, as DNA: TGTGCCAGCCTCCTCGGACTAGCGGGGGGGTACAATGAGCAGTTCTTC. This sequence encodes CASLLGLAGGYNEQFF.